Reported below is one TCR beta chain. Its cognate antigen is unknown. Given a much more abundant clone one base away, this may be a read error. The CDR3 runs 15 residues. Trimming cost V 0 bases and J 4 bases, with 12 bases left between them. Germline CDR1 reads SGHDN; CDR2 reads FVKESK. The sample belongs to a study of early T cells in non-severe SARS-CoV-2 infection. Study summary: Sequencing used unsorted whole-blood bulk RNA, so chains lack pairing. Study-level findings and limits: Comparison of clonotypes with VDJdb favored anti-spike CD8 responses while missing private and CD4 specificities.

Attached unique molecular identifiers marked individual cDNA molecules. Via MiXCR, TCRdb re-called the 5' RACE reads, giving one row per CDR3 protein. The data show some 71,000 distinct CDR3 sequences, about 10% seen once. The chain is built from TRBV14 and TRBJ1-1, with D maybe TRBD1 (5 bases). This receptor was taken from an adult who was a healthcare worker with PCR-confirmed SARS-CoV-2 infection or an uninfected control (not recorded which). The sequenced material came from whole blood. The CDR3 reads CASSQDFGGSTEAFF. In nucleotides, the CDR3 is TGTGCCAGCAGCCAAGATTTTGGGGGATCCACTGAAGCTTTCTTT.